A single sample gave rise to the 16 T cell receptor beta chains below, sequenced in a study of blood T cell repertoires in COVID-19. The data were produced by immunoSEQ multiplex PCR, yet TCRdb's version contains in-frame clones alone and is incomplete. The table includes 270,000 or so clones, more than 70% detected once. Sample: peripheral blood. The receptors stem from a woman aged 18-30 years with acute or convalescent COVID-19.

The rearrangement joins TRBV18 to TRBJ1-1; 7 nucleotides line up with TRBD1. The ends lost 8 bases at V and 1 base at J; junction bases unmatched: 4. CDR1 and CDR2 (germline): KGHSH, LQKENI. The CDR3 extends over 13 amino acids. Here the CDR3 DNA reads TGTGCCAGCAAACAGGGGCAGAACACTGAAGCTTTCTTT. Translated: CASKQGQNTEAFF.

The CDR3 nucleotides are TGTGCCAGCATCACTGCGGACGGAGGTTATAGCAATCAGCCCCAGCATTTT. It is translated as CASITADGGYSNQPQHF. The gene calls are TRBV28 and TRBJ1-5, with D hard to call. Germline V gene sequence: CDR1 MDHEN, CDR2 SYDVKM. Trimming removed 7 bases at V and 0 bases at J, with 19 bases between. The CDR3 contains 17 residues.

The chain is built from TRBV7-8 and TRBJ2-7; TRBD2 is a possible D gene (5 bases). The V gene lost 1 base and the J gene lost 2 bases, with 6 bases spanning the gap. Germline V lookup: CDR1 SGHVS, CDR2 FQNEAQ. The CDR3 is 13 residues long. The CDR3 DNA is TGTGCCAGCAGCTTAGGAGGGACCTACGAGCAGTACTTC. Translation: CASSLGGTYEQYF.

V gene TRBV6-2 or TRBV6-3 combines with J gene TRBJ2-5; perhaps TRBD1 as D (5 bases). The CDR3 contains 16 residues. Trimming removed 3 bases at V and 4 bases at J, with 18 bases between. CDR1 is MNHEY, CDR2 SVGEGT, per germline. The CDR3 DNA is TGTGCCAGCAGTTATGGGTTCGTCAGGGTTGGAGAGACCCAGTACTTC. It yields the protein CASSYGFVRVGETQYF.

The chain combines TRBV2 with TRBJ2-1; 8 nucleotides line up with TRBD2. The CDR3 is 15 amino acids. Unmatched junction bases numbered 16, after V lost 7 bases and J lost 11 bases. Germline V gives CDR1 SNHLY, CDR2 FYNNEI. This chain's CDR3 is CASMLTSGAGGQQFF. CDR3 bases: TGTGCCAGCATGTTAACTAGTGGGGCGGGAGGCCAGCAGTTCTTC.

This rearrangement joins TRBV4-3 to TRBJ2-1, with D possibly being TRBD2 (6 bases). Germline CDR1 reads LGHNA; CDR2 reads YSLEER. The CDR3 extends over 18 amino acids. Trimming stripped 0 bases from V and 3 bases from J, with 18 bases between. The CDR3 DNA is TGCGCCAGCAGCCAAGAAATCGGGCGGGCTAGCGTCTACAATGAGCAGTTCTTC. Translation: CASSQEIGRASVYNEQFF.

CDR3 nucleotides: TGCGCCAGCAGCTTTTTCCTACCTCCTAGCGGGAGGAGCTCCTACGAGCAGTACTTC. It yields the protein CASSFFLPPSGRSSYEQYF. The V call is TRBV5-1, the J call TRBJ2-7, with TRBD2 matching over 11 bases. CDR1 is SGHRS and CDR2 is YFSETQ in the germline V gene. The junction had 13 bases not matched to a gene; V was cut back by 2 bases and J by 0 bases. The CDR3 is 19 residues long.

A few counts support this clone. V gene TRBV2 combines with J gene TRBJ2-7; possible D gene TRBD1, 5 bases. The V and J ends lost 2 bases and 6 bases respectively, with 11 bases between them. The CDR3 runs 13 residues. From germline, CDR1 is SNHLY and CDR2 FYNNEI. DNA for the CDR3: TGTGCCAGCAGTGAACAGCCAGGGCTCGAGCAGTACTTC. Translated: CASSEQPGLEQYF.

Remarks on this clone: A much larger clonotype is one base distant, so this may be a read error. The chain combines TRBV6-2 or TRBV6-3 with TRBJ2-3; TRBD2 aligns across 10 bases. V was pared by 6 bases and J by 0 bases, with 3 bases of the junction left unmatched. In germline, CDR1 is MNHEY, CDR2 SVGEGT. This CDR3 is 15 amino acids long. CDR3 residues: CASSPTSGSTDTQYF. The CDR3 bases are TGTGCCAGCAGCCCGACTAGCGGGAGCACAGATACGCAGTATTTT.

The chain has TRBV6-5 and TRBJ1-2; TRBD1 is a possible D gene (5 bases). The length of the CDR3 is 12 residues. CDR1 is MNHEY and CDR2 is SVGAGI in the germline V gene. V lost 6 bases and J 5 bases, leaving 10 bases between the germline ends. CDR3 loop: CASRGDSYGYTF. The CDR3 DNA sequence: TGTGCCAGCAGAGGGGACTCTTATGGCTACACCTTC.

CDR3 coding DNA: TGTGCCAGCAGCTTCGGGACTAGCGGGAGCGGGAACATTCAGTACTTC. Protein product: CASSFGTSGSGNIQYF. The chain recombines TRBV9 with TRBJ2-4; 14 bases match TRBD2. From germline, CDR1 is SGDLS and CDR2 YYNGEE. The length of the CDR3 is 16 residues. After removal of 4 bases from V and 7 bases from J, the junction contained 7 bases not matched to a gene. Full variable domain (rest looked up from reference TRBV9 and TRBJ2-4): DSGVTQTPKHLITATGQRVTLRCSPRSGDLSVYWYQQSLDQGLQFLIQYYNGEERAKGNILERFSAQQFPDLHSELNLSSLELGDSALYFCASSFGTSGSGNIQYFGAGTRLSVL.

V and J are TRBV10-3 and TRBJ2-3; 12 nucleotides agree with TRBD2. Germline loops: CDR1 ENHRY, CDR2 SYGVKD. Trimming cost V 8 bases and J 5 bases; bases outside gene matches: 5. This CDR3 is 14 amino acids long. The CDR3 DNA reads TGTGCCATCGCTAGCGGGAGGGCCGTAGATACGCAGTATTTT. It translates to CAIASGRAVDTQYF.

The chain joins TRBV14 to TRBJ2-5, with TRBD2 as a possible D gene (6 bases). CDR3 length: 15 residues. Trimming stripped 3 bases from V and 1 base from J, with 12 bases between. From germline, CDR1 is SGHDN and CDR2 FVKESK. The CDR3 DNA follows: TGTGCCAGCAGCCACGCTAGCGTCCCCCAAGAGACCCAGTACTTC. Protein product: CASSHASVPQETQYF.

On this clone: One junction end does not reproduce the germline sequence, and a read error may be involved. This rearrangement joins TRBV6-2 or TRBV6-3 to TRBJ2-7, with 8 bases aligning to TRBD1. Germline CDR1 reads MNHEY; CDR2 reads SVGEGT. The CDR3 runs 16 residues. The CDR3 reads CASSNSDRGLSYEQYF. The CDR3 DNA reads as TGTGCCAGCAGTAACTCCGACAGGGGACTCTCCTACGAGCAGTACTTC.

The CDR3 sequence: CSARQSETQYF. The CDR3 nucleotides are TGCAGCGCACGACAGTCGGAGACCCAGTACTTC. The chain joins TRBV29-1 to TRBJ2-5, with D maybe TRBD1 (5 bases). Germline V gives CDR1 SQVTM, CDR2 ANQGSEA. This CDR3 is built from 11 residues. V was cut by 7 bases and J by 5 bases, with 11 bases left in between.

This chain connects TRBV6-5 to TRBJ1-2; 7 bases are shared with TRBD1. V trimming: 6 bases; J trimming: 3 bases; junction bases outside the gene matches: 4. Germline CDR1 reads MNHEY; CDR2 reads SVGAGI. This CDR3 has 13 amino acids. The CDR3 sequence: CASSITGDYGYTF. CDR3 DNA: TGTGCCAGCAGCATTACAGGGGACTATGGCTACACCTTC.